Here is one T cell receptor (beta chain) with its context. Its antigen is still unknown. The data were produced by immunoSEQ multiplex PCR, yet TCRdb's version contains in-frame clones alone and is incomplete. The sample records 200,000 to 250,000 clones, over 70% being singletons. The entry originates in a study of cytomegalovirus exposure and HLA in healthy donors. The CDR3 has 14 residues. V lost 4 bases and J lost 0, with 10 bases in between. Germline CDR1 and CDR2: SNHLY and FYNNEI. Study observations and caveats: Cytomegalovirus-associated status was assigned to about 170 TCR beta chains.

The J gene is TRBJ2-7, the V gene TRBV2; no clear D. Sequenced material: PBMCs. The sequence derives from a young woman in good health and CMV-seropositive. The CDR3 reads CASSGSRNSYEQYF. For the CDR3, the DNA is TGTGCCAGCAGTGGTTCCAGGAACTCCTACGAGCAGTACTTC.